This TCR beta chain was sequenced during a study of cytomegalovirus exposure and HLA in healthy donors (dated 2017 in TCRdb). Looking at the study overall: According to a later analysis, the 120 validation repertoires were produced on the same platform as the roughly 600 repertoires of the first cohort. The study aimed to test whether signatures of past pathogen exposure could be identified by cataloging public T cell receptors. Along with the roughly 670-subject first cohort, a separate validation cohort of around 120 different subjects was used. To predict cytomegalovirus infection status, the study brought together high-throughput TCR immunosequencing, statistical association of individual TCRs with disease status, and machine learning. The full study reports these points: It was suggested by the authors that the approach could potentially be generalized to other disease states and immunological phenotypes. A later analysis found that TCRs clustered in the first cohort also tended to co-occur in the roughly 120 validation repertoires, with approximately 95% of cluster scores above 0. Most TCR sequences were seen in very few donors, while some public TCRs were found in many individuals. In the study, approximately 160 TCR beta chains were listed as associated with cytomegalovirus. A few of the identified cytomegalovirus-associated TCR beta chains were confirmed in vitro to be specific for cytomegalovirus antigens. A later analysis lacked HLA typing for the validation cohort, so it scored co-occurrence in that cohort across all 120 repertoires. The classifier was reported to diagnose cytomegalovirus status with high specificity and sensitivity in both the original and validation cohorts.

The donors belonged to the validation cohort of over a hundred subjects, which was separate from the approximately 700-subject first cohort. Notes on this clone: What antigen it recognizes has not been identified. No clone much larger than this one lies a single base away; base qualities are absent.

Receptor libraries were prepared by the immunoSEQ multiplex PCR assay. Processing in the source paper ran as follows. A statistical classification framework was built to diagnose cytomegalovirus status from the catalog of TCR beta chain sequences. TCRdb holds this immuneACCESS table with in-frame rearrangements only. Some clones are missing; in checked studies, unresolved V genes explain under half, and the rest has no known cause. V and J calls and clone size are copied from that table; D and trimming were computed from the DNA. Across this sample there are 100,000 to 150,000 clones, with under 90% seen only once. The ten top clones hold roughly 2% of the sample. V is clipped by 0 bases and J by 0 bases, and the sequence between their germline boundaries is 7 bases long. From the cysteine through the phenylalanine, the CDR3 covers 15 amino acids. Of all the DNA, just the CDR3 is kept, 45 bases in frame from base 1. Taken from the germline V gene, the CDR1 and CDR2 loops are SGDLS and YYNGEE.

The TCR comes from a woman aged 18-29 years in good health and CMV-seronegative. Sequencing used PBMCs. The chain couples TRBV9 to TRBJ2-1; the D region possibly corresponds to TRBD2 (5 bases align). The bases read TGTGCCAGCAGCGTAGACGGGGACTCCTACAATGAGCAGTTCTTC. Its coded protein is CASSVDGDSYNEQFF.